This T cell receptor beta chain was recovered during a study of cytomegalovirus exposure and HLA in healthy donors. General observations from the study: The authors judged a highly shared variant cluster likely a sequencing artifact.

The PCR had 60 Vbeta and 13 Jbeta primers. TCRdb keeps only in-frame clones here, not all; method: immunoSEQ multiplex PCR. The profile shows around 160,000 clones, approximately 77% of them singletons. For this clone: Its antigen is unidentified.

Germline assignment: CDR1 MNHNY and CDR2 SVGAGI (reference sequence). The CDR3 consists of 12 residues. With V trimmed by 1 base and J by 10 bases, 1 base remained unmatched. The chain has TRBV6-6 and TRBJ2-1, with TRBD2 identical over 7 bases. Sequenced input: PBMCs. This sequence originates from a male donor in good health and CMV-seropositive. The CDR3 nucleotides read TGTGCCAGCAGTTACTTGGGGGGGGAGCAGTTCTTC. It yields the protein CASSYLGGEQFF.